This entry concerns a single TCR beta chain. The CDR3 runs 16 residues. Trimming took 0 bases from V and 3 from J; bases not matched to a gene: 8. CDR1 SGHDT and CDR2 YYEEEE come from the germline V gene. The data were taken from a study of blood T cell repertoires in COVID-19. Data came from immunoSEQ multiplex PCR; TCRdb stores just in-frame clones and leaves some out. Seen here are 200,000 to 250,000 clones, more than 80% observed once, and the top ten hold roughly 1.2%. This sequence was found in a woman aged 25 to 39 with COVID-19, enrolled during active disease. The gene calls are TRBV5-6 and TRBJ2-7; 8 nucleotides match TRBD2. Sequencing was carried out using peripheral blood. CDR3 residues: CASSLAGSGIFYEQYF. DNA for the CDR3: TGTGCCAGCAGCTTGGCGGGTAGCGGGATCTTCTACGAGCAGTACTTC.